A selection of T cell receptor beta chains follows, all from one sample in a study of molecular identifiers for immune sequencing clone quantification. One entry per CDR3 protein results from TCRdb running MiXCR on the PCR reads. The sample holds about 510,000 distinct CDR3 sequences, about a quarter seen once. The sequenced sample consisted of naive CD8+ T cells from blood, with Jurkat cell RNA spiked in. Source of these receptors: a human donor in good health. Some libraries in this study had Jurkat cell RNA spiked in. The CDR3 runs from the conserved cysteine through the conserved F or W. The D gene is left open where the match is weak. Size is stated for part of the rows, as once, few or many counts, or as a class when the clone is expanded.

j_gene: TRBJ1-3; abundance: few; v_gene: TRBV29-1; d_gene: .; CDR3aa: CSVELGTADTIYF; CDR3nt: TGCAGCGTTGAGTTGGGGACGGCAGACACCATATATTTT
j_gene: TRBJ1-1; abundance: .; v_gene: TRBV6-1; d_gene: TRBD1; CDR3aa: CASRRGQEKMNTEASF; CDR3nt: TGTGCCAGCAGGAGAGGACAGGAAAAGATGAACACTGAAGCTTCCTTT
j_gene: TRBJ2-2; abundance: few; v_gene: TRBV9; d_gene: TRBD1; CDR3aa: CASSVPRDRGSTGELFF; CDR3nt: TGTGCCAGCAGCGTCCCAAGGGACAGAGGGTCTACCGGGGAGCTGTTTTTT
j_gene: TRBJ2-3; abundance: many; v_gene: TRBV7-9; d_gene: TRBD2; CDR3aa: CASTDGLASTDTQYF; CDR3nt: TGTGCCAGCACCGACGGACTAGCGAGCACAGATACGCAGTATTTT
j_gene: TRBJ2-3; abundance: few; v_gene: TRBV25-1; d_gene: .; CDR3aa: CASRLSITDTQYF; CDR3nt: TGTGCCAGCAGGTTGAGCATCACAGATACGCAGTATTTT
j_gene: TRBJ2-7; abundance: once; v_gene: TRBV7-9; d_gene: TRBD1; CDR3aa: CASSRTGLNNEQYF; CDR3nt: TGTGCCAGCAGCCGGACAGGGTTGAACAATGAGCAGTACTTC
j_gene: TRBJ1-1; abundance: many; v_gene: TRBV19; d_gene: .; CDR3aa: CASSYPDGVNTEAFF; CDR3nt: TGTGCCAGTAGTTATCCCGATGGGGTGAACACTGAAGCTTTCTTT
j_gene: TRBJ2-2; abundance: many; v_gene: TRBV10-3; d_gene: .; CDR3aa: CAISVLRPGELFF; CDR3nt: TGTGCCATCAGTGTCCTCCGACCCGGGGAGCTGTTTTTT
j_gene: TRBJ1-1; abundance: .; v_gene: TRBV19; d_gene: .; CDR3aa: CASSIASGNSGAFF; CDR3nt: TGTGCCAGTAGTATAGCATCTGGAAACTCTGGAGCTTTCTTT
j_gene: TRBJ2-3; abundance: few; v_gene: TRBV27; d_gene: .; CDR3aa: CASSKQLRARKVGDTQYF; CDR3nt: TGTGCCAGCAGCAAACAACTGCGGGCACGTAAAGTTGGAGATACGCAGTATTTT